This T cell receptor (beta chain) was sequenced in a study of T cell responses to AZD1222 COVID-19 vaccine. Points from the study as a whole: Donors were largely white British and mainly female; clonal diversity was possibly underestimated. Nearly half of spike-specific TCRs reportedly go after variant regions that carry no mutations.

Sequencing was performed with immunoSEQ multiplex PCR; in TCRdb, only in-frame clones are kept and a portion is missing. The sample lists roughly 120,000 clones; roughly 88% were seen once. In the case of this clone: The antigen is not known.

From germline, CDR1 is MNHEY and CDR2 SVGAGI. With V trimmed by 0 bases and J by 8 bases, 5 bases remained unmatched. The CDR3 is 15 residues long. The material was peripheral blood, obtained on day 0 of AZD1222 vaccination. The sequence was collected from an adult in good health. The chain is built from TRBV6-5 and TRBJ2-4, with 9 bases fitting TRBD1. The CDR3 DNA reads as TGTGCCAGCAGTTACTCGGGACAGGGAGGGGACATTCAGTACTTC. Its translation is CASSYSGQGGDIQYF.